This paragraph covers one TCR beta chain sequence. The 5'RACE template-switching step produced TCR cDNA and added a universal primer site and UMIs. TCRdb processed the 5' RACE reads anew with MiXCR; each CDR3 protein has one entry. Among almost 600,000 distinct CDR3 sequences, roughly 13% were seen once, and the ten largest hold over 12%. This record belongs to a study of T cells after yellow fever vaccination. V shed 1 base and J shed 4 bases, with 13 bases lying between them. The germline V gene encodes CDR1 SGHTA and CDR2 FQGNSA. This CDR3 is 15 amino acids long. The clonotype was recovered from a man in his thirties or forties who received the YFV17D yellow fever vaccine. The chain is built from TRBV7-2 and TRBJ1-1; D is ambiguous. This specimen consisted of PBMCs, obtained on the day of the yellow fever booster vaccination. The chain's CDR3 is CASSLVYPMGTEAFF. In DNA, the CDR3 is TGTGCCAGCAGCTTAGTTTACCCTATGGGCACTGAAGCTTTCTTT.